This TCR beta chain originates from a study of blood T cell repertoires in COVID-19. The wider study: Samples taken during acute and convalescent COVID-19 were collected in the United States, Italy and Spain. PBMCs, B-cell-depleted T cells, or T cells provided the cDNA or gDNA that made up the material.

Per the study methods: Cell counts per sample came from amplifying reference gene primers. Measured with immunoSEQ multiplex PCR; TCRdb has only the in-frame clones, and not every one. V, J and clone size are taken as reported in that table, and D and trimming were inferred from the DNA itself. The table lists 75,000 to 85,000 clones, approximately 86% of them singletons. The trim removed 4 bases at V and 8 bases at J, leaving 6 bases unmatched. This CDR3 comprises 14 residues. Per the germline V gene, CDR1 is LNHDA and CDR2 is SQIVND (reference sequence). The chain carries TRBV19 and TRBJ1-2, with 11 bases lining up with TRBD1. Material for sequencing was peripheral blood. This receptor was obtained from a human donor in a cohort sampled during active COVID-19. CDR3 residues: CASSKGTGGEGYTF. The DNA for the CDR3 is TGTGCCAGTAGTAAAGGGACAGGGGGAGAGGGCTACACCTTC. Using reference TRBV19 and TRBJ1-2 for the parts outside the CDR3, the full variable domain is DGGITQSPKYLFRKEGQNVTLSCEQNLNHDAMYWYRQDPGQGLRLIYYSQIVNDFQKGDIAEGYSVSREKKESFPLTVTSAQKNPTAFYLCASSKGTGGEGYTFGSGTRLTVV.